What follows are 16 T cell receptor beta chains derived from one specimen sequenced in a study of spatial heterogeneity in lung cancer. A single record per CDR3 protein comes from TCRdb applying MiXCR to the 5' RACE reads. Here the sample spans about 38,000 distinct CDR3 sequences, 5.2% being singletons. Time point given: sample taken at primary tumor resection. Extraction of whole RNA from tumor, nontumor lung or frozen PBMC preceded unsorted sequencing. Sequencing was performed on PBMCs, taken at surgery. The receptors originated from a female donor with early-stage non-small cell lung cancer.

This clonotype was seen ten or more times. The J gene is TRBJ2-3, the V gene TRBV2; D ambiguous. Germline V CDR1 and CDR2: SNHLY, FYNNEI. Trimming stripped 1 base from V and 8 bases from J, with 1 base between. This CDR3 is built from 10 residues. The CDR3 DNA follows: TGTGCCAGCAGTGAAGTTACGCAGTATTTT. It yields the protein CASSEVTQYF.

This clonotype was counted only a few times. V gene TRBV6-6 combines with J gene TRBJ1-5; D remains ambiguous. The V end lost 6 bases, the J end lost 4 bases, and 16 bases lay between the germline ends. The CDR3 has 15 amino acids. From germline, CDR1 is MNHNY and CDR2 SVGAGI (reference sequence). The chain's CDR3 is CASRLNLGENQPQHF. The CDR3 bases are TGTGCCAGCAGACTCAATTTAGGCGAAAATCAGCCCCAGCATTTT.

By frequency in the sample, this clonotype is medium-sized (0.01 to 0.1%). The chain links TRBV20-1 to TRBJ2-7; the D is unclear. Trimming removed 0 bases at V and 6 bases at J, with 6 bases between. The germline V gene has CDR1 DFQATT and CDR2 SNEGSKA (reference sequence). The CDR3 is made up of 11 amino acids. The DNA of the CDR3 is TGCAGTGCTAGAGATTATCCCGAGCAGTACTTC. This gives the protein CSARDYPEQYF.

This clonotype was recorded many times. The gene calls are TRBV18 and TRBJ1-1, with TRBD1 matching over 7 bases. Per germline, CDR1 KGHSH and CDR2 LQKENI. The CDR3 runs 15 residues. J gave up 1 base and V 6 bases, and 8 bases lay outside the gene matches. DNA for the CDR3: TGTGCCAGCTCTCTACATGGGACAGCGAACACTGAAGCTTTCTTT. Its translation: CASSLHGTANTEAFF.

This clonotype was recorded many times. The gene calls are TRBV7-2 and TRBJ2-7; D unresolved. CDR1 is SGHTA and CDR2 is FQGNSA in the germline V gene. V was pared by 1 base and J by 4 bases, with 8 bases between. This CDR3 comprises 13 residues. The CDR3 sequence is CASSLESRYEQYF. The DNA for the CDR3 is TGTGCCAGCAGCTTAGAATCGCGATACGAGCAGTACTTC.

This clonotype has just a few counts. The chain employs TRBV7-9 and TRBJ2-7; TRBD1 agrees at 10 bases. In germline, CDR1 is SEHNR, CDR2 FQNEAQ (reference sequence). The trim removed 6 bases at V and 4 bases at J, leaving 12 bases unmatched. This CDR3 has 16 amino acids. CDR3 loop: CASSGTGDRGIYEQYF. As DNA, the CDR3 is TGTGCCAGCAGTGGTACAGGGGACAGGGGAATTTACGAGCAGTACTTC.

Only a few counts were recorded for this clonotype. The chain uses TRBV11-2 and TRBJ2-5; possibly TRBD1 for D (5 bases). The CDR3 sequence is 13 residues long. V gave up 5 bases and J gave up 6 bases, with 13 bases separating them. Germline V gene sequence: CDR1 SGHAT, CDR2 FQNNGV. CDR3 nucleotides: TGTGCCAGCAGCACTCAGGGTACTCAGACCCAGTACTTC. Its translation is CASSTQGTQTQYF.

This clonotype was observed at least ten times. V is TRBV4-1 and J is TRBJ1-4, with 7 bases lining up with TRBD1. The CDR3 consists of 15 residues. The germline V gene has CDR1 MGHRA and CDR2 YSYEKL. With 6 bases clipped from V and 5 bases from J, the junction kept 9 bases outside the gene matches. CDR3 DNA: TGCGCCAGCAGGTCACCGGGACAGACGAATGAAAAACTGTTTTTT. This encodes CASRSPGQTNEKLFF.

This clonotype has just a few counts. V usage is TRBV28 and J usage is TRBJ2-5; TRBD2 agrees at 8 bases. The CDR3 is 15 residues long. CDR1 and CDR2 (germline): MDHEN, SYDVKM. The V gene end was trimmed by 7 bases and the J gene end by 4 bases; junction bases not matched to a gene: 11. The CDR3 region has the DNA TGTGCCAGCACCCCCGCCCAACGGGGGGGAGAGACCCAGTACTTC. Translated, it gives CASTPAQRGGETQYF.

This clonotype was counted many times. The chain couples TRBV6-6 to TRBJ2-1; no definite D call. This CDR3 spans 13 amino acids. From germline, CDR1 is MNHNY and CDR2 SVGAGI (reference sequence). Trimming took 2 bases from V and 1 from J, leaving 3 bases between them. CDR3 residues: CASSYRSYNEQFF. The CDR3 region has the DNA TGTGCCAGCAGTTACCGGTCCTACAATGAGCAGTTCTTC.

The chain has TRBV12-3 or TRBV12-4 and TRBJ1-5; no firm D call. The CDR3 is 14 amino acids. The ends were cut back, 6 bases at V and 0 bases at J, with 9 bases in the middle. The CDR3 reads CASRVTDSNQPQHF. CDR3 bases: TGTGCCAGCAGAGTGACTGATAGCAATCAGCCCCAGCATTTT.

This clonotype was seen more than once but under ten times. The rearrangement uses TRBV12-3 or TRBV12-4 and TRBJ2-2; perhaps TRBD2 as D (6 bases). Deletions cut 1 base from V and 7 bases from J, with 7 bases between. The CDR3 extends over 13 amino acids. The CDR3 DNA sequence: TGTGCCAGCAGTTTAGGGCGGGGCGGGGAGCTGTTTTTT. Its translation is CASSLGRGGELFF.

The CDR3 sequence: CASSQEPRQGVLFF. DNA for the CDR3: TGTGCCAGCAGCCAAGAACCACGACAGGGGGTGTTGTTCTTC. The rearrangement joins TRBV4-2 to TRBJ2-1, with 9 bases aligning to TRBD1. V was pared by 0 bases and J by 15 bases, with 9 bases of the junction left unmatched. The CDR3 loop spans 14 amino acids. The V gene's germline CDR1 is LGHNA and CDR2 YNFKEQ.

The chain links TRBV7-3 to TRBJ2-2; no firm D call. This CDR3 is 13 amino acids long. V gave up 5 bases and J gave up 8 bases, with 12 bases separating them. Germline CDR1 reads SGHTA; CDR2 reads FQGTGA. This chain's CDR3 is CASSRTSEGELFF. The CDR3 DNA reads as TGTGCCAGCAGCCGAACCTCGGAGGGGGAGCTGTTTTTT.

This clonotype was counted many times. This chain connects TRBV6-6 to TRBJ2-3; 8 positions match TRBD1. This CDR3 contains 16 residues. The germline V gene has CDR1 MNHNY and CDR2 SVGAGI (reference sequence). Trimming at V came to 0 bases and at J to 1 base, leaving 3 bases not matched to a gene. The CDR3 loop is CASSYSTGVGTDTQYF. The CDR3 DNA sequence: TGTGCCAGCAGTTACTCGACAGGGGTTGGCACAGATACGCAGTATTTT.

This clonotype was counted at least ten times. J is TRBJ2-7 and V is TRBV12-3 or TRBV12-4; 9 bases align to TRBD2. The length of the CDR3 is 15 residues. The ends lost 4 bases at V and 4 bases at J; junction bases unmatched: 8. This chain's CDR3 is CASSSPTSGRYEQYF. The CDR3 nucleotides read TGTGCCAGCAGTTCCCCTACTAGCGGGCGGTACGAGCAGTACTTC.